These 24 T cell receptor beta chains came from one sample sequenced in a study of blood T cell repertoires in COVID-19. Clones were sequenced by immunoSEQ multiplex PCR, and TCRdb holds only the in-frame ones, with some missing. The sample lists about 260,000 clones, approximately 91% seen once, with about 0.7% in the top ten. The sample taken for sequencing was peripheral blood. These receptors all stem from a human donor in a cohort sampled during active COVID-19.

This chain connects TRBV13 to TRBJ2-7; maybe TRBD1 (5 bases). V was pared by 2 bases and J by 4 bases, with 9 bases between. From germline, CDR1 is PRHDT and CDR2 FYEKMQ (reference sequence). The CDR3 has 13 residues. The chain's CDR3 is CASSLMTEYEQYF. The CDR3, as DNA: TGTGCCAGCAGCTTAATGACAGAGTACGAGCAGTACTTC.

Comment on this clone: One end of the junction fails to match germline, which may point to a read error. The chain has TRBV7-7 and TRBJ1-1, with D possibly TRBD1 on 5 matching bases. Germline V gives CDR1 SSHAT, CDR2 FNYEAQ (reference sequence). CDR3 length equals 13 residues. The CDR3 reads CASSPDINTEAFF. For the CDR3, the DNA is TGTGCTAGCAGCCCGGACATCAACACTGAAGCTTTCTTT.

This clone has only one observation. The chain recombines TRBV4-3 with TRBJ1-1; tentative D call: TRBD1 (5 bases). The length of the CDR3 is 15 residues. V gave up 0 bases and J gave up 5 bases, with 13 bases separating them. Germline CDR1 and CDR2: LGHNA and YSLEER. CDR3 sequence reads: CASSQDRGGVTEAFF. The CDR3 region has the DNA TGCGCCAGCAGCCAAGATCGGGGGGGGGTTACTGAAGCTTTCTTT.

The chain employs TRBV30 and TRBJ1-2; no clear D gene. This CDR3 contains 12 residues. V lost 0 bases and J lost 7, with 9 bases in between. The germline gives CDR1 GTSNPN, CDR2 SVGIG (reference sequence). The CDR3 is CAWSVRVTGYTF. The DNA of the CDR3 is TGTGCCTGGAGTGTGAGGGTTACTGGCTACACCTTC.

The CDR3 DNA sequence: TGTGCCAGCCGGCCGGACAGGGCGATTGAAAAACTGTTTTTT. Encoded protein: CASRPDRAIEKLFF. V usage is TRBV2 and J usage is TRBJ1-4, with TRBD1 matching over 8 bases. Germline CDR1 reads SNHLY; CDR2 reads FYNNEI. The CDR3 totals 14 residues. With 8 bases clipped from V and 7 bases from J, the junction kept 9 bases outside the gene matches.

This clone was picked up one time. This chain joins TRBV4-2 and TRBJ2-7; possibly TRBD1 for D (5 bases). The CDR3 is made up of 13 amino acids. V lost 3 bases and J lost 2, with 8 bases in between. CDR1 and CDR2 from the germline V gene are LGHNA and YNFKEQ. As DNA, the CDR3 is TGTGCCAGCAGCCAGGACACAGCCTACGAGCAGTACTTC. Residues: CASSQDTAYEQYF.

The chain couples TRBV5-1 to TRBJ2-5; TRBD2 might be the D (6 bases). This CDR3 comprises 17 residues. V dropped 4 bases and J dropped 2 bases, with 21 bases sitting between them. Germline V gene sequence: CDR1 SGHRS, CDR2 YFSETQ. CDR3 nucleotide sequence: TGCGCCAGCAGCGGGGGACTCCTTAAAGGGGATCAAGAGACCCAGTACTTC. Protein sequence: CASSGGLLKGDQETQYF.

In DNA form, the CDR3 reads TGTGCCAGCACCCCCCGACAGGGGGCGACTGAAAAACTGTTTTTT. Amino acid sequence: CASTPRQGATEKLFF. The chain employs TRBV2 and TRBJ1-4; 10 nucleotides agree with TRBD1. J lost 7 bases, V lost 7 bases, and 9 bases had no gene match. In germline, CDR1 is SNHLY, CDR2 FYNNEI. The CDR3 is made up of 15 amino acids.

CDR3 bases: TGCGCCAGCAGCCAAGAACTAGCGGGGGGGCTCTACGAGCAGTACTTC. The encoded protein is CASSQELAGGLYEQYF. V usage is TRBV4-3 and J usage is TRBJ2-7, with TRBD2 matching 13 bases. Germline V lookup: CDR1 LGHNA, CDR2 YSLEER. This CDR3 has 16 amino acids. V dropped 0 bases and J dropped 3; count of bases not matched to a gene: 2.

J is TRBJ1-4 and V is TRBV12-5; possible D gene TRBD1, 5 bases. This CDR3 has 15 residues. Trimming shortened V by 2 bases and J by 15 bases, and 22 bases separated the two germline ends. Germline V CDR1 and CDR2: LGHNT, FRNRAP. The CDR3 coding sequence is TGTGCTAGTGGTTTGTACGGGACTCCACCCCTTATGGTGTTTTTT. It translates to CASGLYGTPPLMVFF.

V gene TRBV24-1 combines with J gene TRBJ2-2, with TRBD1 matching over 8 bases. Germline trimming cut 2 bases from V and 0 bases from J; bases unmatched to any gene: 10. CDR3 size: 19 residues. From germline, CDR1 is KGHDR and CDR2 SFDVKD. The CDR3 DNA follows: TGTGCCACCAGTGATTCCCGGGGGACAGGCGCCGCGAACACCGGGGAGCTGTTTTTT. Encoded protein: CATSDSRGTGAANTGELFF.

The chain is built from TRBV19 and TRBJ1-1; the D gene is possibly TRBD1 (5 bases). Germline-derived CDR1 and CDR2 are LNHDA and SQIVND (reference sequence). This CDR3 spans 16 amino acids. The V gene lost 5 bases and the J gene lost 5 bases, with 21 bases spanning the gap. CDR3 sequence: CASSQLPGRRVTEAFF. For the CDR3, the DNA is TGTGCCAGTAGTCAACTGCCGGGACGGAGGGTAACTGAAGCTTTCTTT. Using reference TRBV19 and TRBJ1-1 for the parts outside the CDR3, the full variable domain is DGGITQSPKYLFRKEGQNVTLSCEQNLNHDAMYWYRQDPGQGLRLIYYSQIVNDFQKGDIAEGYSVSREKKESFPLTVTSAQKNPTAFYLCASSQLPGRRVTEAFFGQGTRLTVV.

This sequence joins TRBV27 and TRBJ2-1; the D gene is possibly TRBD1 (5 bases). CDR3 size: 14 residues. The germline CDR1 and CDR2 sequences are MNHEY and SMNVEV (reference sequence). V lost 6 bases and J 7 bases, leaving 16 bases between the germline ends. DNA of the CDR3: TGTGCCAGCAGCAGAATAGGCAGGGATAATGAGCAGTTCTTC. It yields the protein CASSRIGRDNEQFF.

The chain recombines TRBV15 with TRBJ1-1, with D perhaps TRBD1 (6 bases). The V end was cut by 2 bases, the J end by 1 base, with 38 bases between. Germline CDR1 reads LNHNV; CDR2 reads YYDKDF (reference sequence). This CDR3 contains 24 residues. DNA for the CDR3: TGTGCCACCAGCAGACCACCCGGGACATATAAGGATAATGACCCCTGGAATAGGAACACTGAAGCTTTCTTT. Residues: CATSRPPGTYKDNDPWNRNTEAFF.

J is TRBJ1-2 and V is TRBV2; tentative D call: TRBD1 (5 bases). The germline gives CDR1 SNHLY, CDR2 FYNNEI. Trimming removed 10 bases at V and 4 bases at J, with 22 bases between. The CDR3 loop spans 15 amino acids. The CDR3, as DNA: TGTGCCACCGCTCAACCATCGGGGGGGAGCTATGGCTACACCTTC. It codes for CATAQPSGGSYGYTF.

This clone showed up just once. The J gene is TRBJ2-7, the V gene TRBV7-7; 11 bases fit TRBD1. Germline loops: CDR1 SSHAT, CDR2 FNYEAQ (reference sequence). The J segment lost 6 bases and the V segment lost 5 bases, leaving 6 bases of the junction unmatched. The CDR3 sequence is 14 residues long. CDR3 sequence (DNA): TGTGCCAGCAGCGCCCGGACAGGGGGCGGCGAGCAGTACTTC. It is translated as CASSARTGGGEQYF.

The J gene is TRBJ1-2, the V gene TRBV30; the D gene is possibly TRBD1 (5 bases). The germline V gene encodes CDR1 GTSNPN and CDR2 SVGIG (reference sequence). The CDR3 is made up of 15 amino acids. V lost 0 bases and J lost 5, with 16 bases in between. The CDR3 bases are TGTGCCTGGAGTGTACGTGGGGGGGGAGGGTATGGCTACACCTTC. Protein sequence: CAWSVRGGGGYGYTF.

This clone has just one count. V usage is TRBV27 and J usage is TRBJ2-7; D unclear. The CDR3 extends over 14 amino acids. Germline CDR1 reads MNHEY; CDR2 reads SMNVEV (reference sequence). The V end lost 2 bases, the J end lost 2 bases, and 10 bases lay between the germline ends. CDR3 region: CASSLVEKAYEQYF. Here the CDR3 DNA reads TGTGCCAGCAGTTTAGTGGAGAAAGCCTACGAGCAGTACTTC.

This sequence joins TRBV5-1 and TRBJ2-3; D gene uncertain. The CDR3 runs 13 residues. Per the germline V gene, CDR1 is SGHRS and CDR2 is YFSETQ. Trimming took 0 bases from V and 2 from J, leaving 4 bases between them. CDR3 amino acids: CASSLVITDTQYF. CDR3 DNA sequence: TGCGCCAGCAGCTTGGTAATCACAGATACGCAGTATTTT.

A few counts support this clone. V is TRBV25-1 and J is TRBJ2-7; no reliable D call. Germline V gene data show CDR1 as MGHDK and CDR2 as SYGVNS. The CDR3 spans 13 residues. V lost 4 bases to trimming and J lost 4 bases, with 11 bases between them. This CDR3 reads CASSGDRGYEQYF. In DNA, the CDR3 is TGTGCCAGCAGTGGAGATCGCGGATACGAGCAGTACTTC.

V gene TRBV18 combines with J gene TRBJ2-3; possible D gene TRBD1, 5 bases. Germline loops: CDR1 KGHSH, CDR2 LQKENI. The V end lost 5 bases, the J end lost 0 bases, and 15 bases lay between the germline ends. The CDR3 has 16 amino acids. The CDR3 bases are TGTGCCAGCTCATTCTACACGACAGCTAGCACAGATACGCAGTATTTT. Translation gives CASSFYTTASTDTQYF.

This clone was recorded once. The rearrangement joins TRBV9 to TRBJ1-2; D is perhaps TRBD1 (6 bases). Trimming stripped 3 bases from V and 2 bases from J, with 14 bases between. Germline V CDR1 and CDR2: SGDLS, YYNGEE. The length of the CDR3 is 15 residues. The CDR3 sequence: CASSASGTMNYGYTF. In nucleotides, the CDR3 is TGTGCCAGCAGCGCCTCCGGGACAATGAACTATGGCTACACCTTC.

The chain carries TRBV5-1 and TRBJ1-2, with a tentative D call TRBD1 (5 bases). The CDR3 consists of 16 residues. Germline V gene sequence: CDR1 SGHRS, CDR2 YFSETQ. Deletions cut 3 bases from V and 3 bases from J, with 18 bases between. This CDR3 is CASSSTGTAPYYGYTF. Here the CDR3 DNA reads TGCGCCAGCAGCTCAACCGGGACTGCTCCATACTATGGCTACACCTTC.

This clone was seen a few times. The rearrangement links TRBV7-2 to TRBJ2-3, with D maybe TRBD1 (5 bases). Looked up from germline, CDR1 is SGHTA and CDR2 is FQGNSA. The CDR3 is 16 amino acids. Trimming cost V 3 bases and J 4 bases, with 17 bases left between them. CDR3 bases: TGTGCCAGCAGCTTGAAGAGGCGACAGACGCCAGATACGCAGTATTTT. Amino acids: CASSLKRRQTPDTQYF. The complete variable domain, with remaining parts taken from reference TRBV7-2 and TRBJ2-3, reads GAGVSQSPSNKVTEKGKDVELRCDPISGHTALYWYRQSLGQGLEFLIYFQGNSAPDKSGLPSDRFSAERTGGSVSTLTIQRTQQEDSAVYLCASSLKRRQTPDTQYFGPGTRLTVL.